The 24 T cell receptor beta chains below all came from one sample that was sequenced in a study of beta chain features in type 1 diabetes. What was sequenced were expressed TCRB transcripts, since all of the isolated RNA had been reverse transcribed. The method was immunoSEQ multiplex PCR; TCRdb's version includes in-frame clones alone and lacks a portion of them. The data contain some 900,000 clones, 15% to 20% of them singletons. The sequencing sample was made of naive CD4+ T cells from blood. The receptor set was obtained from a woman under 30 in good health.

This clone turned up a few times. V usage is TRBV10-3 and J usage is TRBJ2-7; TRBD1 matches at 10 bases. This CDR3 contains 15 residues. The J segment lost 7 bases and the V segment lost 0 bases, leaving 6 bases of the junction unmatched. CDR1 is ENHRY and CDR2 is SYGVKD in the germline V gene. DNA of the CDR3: TGTGCCATCAGTGAGTCGGACAGGGGGGGGCAAGAGCAGTACTTC. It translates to CAISESDRGGQEQYF.

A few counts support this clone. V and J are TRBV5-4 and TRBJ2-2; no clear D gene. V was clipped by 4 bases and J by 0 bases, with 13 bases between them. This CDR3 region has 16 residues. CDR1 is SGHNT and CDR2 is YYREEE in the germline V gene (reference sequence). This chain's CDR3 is CASSPAPLTNTGELFF. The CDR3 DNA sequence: TGTGCCAGCAGCCCGGCCCCACTTACGAACACCGGGGAGCTGTTTTTT.

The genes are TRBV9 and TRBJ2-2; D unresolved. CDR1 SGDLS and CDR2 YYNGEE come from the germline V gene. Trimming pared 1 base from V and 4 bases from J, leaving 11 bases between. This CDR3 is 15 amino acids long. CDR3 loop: CASSVIPTRTGELFF. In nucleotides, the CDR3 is TGTGCCAGCAGCGTAATCCCGACCCGCACCGGGGAGCTGTTTTTT.

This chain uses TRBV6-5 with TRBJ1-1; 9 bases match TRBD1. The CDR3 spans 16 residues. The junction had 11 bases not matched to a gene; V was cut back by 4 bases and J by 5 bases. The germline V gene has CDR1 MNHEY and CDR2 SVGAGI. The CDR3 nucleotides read TGTGCCAGCAGTTCCCGGAAAACGACAGGGGGGACTGAAGCTTTCTTT. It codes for CASSSRKTTGGTEAFF.

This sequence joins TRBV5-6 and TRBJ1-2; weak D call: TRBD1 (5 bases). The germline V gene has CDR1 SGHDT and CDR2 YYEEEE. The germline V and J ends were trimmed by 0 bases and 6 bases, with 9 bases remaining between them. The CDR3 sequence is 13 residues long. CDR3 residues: CASSLAPRDGYTF. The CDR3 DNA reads TGTGCCAGCAGCTTGGCACCCAGGGATGGCTACACCTTC.

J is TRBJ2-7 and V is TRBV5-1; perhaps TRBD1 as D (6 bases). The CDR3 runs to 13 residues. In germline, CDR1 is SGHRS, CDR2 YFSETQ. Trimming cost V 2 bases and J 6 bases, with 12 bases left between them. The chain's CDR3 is CASSFTGRGEQYF. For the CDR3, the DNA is TGCGCCAGCAGCTTCACAGGGCGAGGCGAGCAGTACTTC.

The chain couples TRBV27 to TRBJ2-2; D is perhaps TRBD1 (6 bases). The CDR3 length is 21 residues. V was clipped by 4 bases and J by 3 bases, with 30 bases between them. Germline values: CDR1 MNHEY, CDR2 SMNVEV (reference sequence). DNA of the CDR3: TGTGCCAGCAGTTCACCAAGCCGCGGAGCTGGGGGCAGGGTTTACACCGGGGAGCTGTTTTTT. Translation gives CASSSPSRGAGGRVYTGELFF.

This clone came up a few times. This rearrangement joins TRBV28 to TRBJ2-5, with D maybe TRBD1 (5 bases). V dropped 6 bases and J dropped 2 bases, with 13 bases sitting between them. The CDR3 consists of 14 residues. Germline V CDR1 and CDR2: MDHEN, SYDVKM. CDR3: CASRELDSQETQYF. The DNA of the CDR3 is TGTGCCAGCAGGGAGTTAGACAGTCAAGAGACCCAGTACTTC. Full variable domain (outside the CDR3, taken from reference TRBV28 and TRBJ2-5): DVKVTQSSRYLVKRTGEKVFLECVQDMDHENMFWYRQDPGLGLRLIYFSYDVKMKEKGDIPEGYSVSREKKERFSLILESASTNQTSMYLCASRELDSQETQYFGPGTRLLVL.

CDR3 in amino acids: CASSQDNPGVSTRNEQFF. Written as DNA, the CDR3 is TGCGCCAGCAGCCAAGATAATCCGGGTGTTTCTACAAGGAATGAGCAGTTCTTC. This rearrangement joins TRBV4-3 to TRBJ2-1; D unclear. The V gene lost 0 bases and the J gene lost 7 bases, with 22 bases spanning the gap. The CDR3 spans 18 residues. The germline V gene has CDR1 LGHNA and CDR2 YSLEER.

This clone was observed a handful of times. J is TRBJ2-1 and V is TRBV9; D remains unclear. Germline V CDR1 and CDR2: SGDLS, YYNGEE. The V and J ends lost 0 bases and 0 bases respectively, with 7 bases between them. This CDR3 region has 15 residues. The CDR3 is CASSVDRFSYNEQFF. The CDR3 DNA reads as TGTGCCAGCAGCGTAGACCGTTTCTCCTACAATGAGCAGTTCTTC.

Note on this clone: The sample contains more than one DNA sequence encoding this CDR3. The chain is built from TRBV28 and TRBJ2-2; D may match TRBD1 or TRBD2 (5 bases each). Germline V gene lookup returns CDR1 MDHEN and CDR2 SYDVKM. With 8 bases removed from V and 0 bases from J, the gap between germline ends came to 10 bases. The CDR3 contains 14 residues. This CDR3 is CASQGTANTGELFF. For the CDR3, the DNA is TGTGCCAGCCAAGGGACGGCGAACACCGGGGAGCTGTTTTTT.

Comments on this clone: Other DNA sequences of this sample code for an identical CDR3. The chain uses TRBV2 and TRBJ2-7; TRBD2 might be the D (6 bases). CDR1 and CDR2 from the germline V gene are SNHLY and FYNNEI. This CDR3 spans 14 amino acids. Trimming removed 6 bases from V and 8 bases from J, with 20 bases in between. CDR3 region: CASRPGRTGVQQYF. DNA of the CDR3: TGTGCCAGCAGGCCGGGCCGCACGGGGGTGCAGCAGTACTTC.

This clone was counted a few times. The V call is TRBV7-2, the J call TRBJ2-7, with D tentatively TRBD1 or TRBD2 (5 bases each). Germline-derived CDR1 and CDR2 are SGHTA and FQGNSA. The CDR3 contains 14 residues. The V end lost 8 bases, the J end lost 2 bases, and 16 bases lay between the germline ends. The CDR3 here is CASGGPPPPYEQYF. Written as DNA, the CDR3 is TGTGCCAGCGGGGGACCCCCGCCTCCCTACGAGCAGTACTTC.

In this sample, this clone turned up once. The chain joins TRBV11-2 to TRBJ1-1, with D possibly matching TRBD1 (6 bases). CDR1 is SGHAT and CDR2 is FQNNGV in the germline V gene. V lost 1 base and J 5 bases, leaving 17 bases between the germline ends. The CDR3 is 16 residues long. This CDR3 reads CASSLGGGGARTEAFF. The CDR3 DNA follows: TGTGCCAGCAGCTTAGGCGGAGGGGGGGCGCGGACTGAAGCTTTCTTT.

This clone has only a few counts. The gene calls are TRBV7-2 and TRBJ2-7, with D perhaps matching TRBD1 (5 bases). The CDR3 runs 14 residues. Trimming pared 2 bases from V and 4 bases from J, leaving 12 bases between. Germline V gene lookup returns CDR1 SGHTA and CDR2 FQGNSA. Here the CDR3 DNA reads TGTGCCAGCAGCTTATTTGTAGGGGTTTACGAGCAGTACTTC. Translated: CASSLFVGVYEQYF. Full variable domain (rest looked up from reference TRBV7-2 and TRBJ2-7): GAGVSQSPSNKVTEKGKDVELRCDPISGHTALYWYRQSLGQGLEFLIYFQGNSAPDKSGLPSDRFSAERTGGSVSTLTIQRTQQEDSAVYLCASSLFVGVYEQYFGPGTRLTVT.

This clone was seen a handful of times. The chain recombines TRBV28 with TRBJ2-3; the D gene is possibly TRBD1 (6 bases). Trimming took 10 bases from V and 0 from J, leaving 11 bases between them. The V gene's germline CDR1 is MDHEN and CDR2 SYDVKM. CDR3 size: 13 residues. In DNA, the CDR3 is TGTGCCACCAACAGGGATAGCACAGATACGCAGTATTTT. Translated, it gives CATNRDSTDTQYF.

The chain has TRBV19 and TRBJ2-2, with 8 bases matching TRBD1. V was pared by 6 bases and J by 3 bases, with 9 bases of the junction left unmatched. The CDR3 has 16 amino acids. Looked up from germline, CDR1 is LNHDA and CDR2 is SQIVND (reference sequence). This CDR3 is CASSRTGILDTGELFF. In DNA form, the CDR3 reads TGTGCCAGTAGCAGGACAGGGATACTGGACACCGGGGAGCTGTTTTTT. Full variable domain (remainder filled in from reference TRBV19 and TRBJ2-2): DGGITQSPKYLFRKEGQNVTLSCEQNLNHDAMYWYRQDPGQGLRLIYYSQIVNDFQKGDIAEGYSVSREKKESFPLTVTSAQKNPTAFYLCASSRTGILDTGELFFGEGSRLTVL.

CDR3 residues: CASSVGIIGTQYF. The CDR3 DNA follows: TGTGCCAGCAGCGTAGGGATCATCGGTACGCAGTATTTT. The chain employs TRBV9 and TRBJ2-3; D unclear. V lost 0 bases and J 8 bases, leaving 10 bases between the germline ends. The CDR3 has 13 amino acids. From germline, CDR1 is SGDLS and CDR2 YYNGEE.

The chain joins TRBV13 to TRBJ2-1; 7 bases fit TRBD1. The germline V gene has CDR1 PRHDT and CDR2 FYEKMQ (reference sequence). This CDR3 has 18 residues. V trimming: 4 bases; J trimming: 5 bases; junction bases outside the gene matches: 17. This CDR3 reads CASSSTDRAVGPHNEQFF. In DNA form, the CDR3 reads TGTGCCAGCAGCTCGACCGACAGGGCCGTGGGCCCACACAATGAGCAGTTCTTC.

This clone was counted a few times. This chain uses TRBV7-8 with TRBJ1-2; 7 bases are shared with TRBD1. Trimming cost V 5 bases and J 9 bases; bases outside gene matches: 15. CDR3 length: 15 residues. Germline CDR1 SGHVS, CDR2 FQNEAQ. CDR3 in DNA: TGTGCCAGCAGCCCGTTGGCAAGACAGGGAGTAAGCTACACCTTC. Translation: CASSPLARQGVSYTF.

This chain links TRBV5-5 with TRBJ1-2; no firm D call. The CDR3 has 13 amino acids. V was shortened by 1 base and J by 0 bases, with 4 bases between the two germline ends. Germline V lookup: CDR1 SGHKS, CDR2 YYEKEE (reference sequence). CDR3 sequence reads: CASSLLTNYGYTF. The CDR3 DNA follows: TGTGCCAGCAGCTTGCTGACTAACTATGGCTACACCTTC.

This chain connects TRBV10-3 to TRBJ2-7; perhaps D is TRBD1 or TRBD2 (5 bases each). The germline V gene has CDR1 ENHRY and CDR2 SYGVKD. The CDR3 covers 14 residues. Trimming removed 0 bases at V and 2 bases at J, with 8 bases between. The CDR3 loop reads CAISESKGPYEQYF. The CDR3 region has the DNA TGTGCCATCAGTGAGTCGAAGGGACCCTACGAGCAGTACTTC.

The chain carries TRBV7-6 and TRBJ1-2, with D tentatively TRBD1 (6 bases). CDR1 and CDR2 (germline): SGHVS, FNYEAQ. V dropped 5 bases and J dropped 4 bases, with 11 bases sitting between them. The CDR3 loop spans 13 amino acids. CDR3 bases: TGTGCCAGCAGCCCCGGACAGCGCTATGGCTACACCTTC. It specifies CASSPGQRYGYTF. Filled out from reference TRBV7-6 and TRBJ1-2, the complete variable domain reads GAGVSQSPRYKVTKRGQDVALRCDPISGHVSLYWYRQALGQGPEFLTYFNYEAQQDKSGLPNDRFSAERPEGSISTLTIQRTEQRDSAMYRCASSPGQRYGYTFGSGTRLTVV.

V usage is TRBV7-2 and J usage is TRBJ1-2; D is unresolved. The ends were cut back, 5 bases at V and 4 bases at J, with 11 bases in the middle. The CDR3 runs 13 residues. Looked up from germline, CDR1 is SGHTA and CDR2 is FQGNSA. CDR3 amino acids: CASSHDISYGYTF. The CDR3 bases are TGTGCCAGCAGCCATGACATCAGCTATGGCTACACCTTC.